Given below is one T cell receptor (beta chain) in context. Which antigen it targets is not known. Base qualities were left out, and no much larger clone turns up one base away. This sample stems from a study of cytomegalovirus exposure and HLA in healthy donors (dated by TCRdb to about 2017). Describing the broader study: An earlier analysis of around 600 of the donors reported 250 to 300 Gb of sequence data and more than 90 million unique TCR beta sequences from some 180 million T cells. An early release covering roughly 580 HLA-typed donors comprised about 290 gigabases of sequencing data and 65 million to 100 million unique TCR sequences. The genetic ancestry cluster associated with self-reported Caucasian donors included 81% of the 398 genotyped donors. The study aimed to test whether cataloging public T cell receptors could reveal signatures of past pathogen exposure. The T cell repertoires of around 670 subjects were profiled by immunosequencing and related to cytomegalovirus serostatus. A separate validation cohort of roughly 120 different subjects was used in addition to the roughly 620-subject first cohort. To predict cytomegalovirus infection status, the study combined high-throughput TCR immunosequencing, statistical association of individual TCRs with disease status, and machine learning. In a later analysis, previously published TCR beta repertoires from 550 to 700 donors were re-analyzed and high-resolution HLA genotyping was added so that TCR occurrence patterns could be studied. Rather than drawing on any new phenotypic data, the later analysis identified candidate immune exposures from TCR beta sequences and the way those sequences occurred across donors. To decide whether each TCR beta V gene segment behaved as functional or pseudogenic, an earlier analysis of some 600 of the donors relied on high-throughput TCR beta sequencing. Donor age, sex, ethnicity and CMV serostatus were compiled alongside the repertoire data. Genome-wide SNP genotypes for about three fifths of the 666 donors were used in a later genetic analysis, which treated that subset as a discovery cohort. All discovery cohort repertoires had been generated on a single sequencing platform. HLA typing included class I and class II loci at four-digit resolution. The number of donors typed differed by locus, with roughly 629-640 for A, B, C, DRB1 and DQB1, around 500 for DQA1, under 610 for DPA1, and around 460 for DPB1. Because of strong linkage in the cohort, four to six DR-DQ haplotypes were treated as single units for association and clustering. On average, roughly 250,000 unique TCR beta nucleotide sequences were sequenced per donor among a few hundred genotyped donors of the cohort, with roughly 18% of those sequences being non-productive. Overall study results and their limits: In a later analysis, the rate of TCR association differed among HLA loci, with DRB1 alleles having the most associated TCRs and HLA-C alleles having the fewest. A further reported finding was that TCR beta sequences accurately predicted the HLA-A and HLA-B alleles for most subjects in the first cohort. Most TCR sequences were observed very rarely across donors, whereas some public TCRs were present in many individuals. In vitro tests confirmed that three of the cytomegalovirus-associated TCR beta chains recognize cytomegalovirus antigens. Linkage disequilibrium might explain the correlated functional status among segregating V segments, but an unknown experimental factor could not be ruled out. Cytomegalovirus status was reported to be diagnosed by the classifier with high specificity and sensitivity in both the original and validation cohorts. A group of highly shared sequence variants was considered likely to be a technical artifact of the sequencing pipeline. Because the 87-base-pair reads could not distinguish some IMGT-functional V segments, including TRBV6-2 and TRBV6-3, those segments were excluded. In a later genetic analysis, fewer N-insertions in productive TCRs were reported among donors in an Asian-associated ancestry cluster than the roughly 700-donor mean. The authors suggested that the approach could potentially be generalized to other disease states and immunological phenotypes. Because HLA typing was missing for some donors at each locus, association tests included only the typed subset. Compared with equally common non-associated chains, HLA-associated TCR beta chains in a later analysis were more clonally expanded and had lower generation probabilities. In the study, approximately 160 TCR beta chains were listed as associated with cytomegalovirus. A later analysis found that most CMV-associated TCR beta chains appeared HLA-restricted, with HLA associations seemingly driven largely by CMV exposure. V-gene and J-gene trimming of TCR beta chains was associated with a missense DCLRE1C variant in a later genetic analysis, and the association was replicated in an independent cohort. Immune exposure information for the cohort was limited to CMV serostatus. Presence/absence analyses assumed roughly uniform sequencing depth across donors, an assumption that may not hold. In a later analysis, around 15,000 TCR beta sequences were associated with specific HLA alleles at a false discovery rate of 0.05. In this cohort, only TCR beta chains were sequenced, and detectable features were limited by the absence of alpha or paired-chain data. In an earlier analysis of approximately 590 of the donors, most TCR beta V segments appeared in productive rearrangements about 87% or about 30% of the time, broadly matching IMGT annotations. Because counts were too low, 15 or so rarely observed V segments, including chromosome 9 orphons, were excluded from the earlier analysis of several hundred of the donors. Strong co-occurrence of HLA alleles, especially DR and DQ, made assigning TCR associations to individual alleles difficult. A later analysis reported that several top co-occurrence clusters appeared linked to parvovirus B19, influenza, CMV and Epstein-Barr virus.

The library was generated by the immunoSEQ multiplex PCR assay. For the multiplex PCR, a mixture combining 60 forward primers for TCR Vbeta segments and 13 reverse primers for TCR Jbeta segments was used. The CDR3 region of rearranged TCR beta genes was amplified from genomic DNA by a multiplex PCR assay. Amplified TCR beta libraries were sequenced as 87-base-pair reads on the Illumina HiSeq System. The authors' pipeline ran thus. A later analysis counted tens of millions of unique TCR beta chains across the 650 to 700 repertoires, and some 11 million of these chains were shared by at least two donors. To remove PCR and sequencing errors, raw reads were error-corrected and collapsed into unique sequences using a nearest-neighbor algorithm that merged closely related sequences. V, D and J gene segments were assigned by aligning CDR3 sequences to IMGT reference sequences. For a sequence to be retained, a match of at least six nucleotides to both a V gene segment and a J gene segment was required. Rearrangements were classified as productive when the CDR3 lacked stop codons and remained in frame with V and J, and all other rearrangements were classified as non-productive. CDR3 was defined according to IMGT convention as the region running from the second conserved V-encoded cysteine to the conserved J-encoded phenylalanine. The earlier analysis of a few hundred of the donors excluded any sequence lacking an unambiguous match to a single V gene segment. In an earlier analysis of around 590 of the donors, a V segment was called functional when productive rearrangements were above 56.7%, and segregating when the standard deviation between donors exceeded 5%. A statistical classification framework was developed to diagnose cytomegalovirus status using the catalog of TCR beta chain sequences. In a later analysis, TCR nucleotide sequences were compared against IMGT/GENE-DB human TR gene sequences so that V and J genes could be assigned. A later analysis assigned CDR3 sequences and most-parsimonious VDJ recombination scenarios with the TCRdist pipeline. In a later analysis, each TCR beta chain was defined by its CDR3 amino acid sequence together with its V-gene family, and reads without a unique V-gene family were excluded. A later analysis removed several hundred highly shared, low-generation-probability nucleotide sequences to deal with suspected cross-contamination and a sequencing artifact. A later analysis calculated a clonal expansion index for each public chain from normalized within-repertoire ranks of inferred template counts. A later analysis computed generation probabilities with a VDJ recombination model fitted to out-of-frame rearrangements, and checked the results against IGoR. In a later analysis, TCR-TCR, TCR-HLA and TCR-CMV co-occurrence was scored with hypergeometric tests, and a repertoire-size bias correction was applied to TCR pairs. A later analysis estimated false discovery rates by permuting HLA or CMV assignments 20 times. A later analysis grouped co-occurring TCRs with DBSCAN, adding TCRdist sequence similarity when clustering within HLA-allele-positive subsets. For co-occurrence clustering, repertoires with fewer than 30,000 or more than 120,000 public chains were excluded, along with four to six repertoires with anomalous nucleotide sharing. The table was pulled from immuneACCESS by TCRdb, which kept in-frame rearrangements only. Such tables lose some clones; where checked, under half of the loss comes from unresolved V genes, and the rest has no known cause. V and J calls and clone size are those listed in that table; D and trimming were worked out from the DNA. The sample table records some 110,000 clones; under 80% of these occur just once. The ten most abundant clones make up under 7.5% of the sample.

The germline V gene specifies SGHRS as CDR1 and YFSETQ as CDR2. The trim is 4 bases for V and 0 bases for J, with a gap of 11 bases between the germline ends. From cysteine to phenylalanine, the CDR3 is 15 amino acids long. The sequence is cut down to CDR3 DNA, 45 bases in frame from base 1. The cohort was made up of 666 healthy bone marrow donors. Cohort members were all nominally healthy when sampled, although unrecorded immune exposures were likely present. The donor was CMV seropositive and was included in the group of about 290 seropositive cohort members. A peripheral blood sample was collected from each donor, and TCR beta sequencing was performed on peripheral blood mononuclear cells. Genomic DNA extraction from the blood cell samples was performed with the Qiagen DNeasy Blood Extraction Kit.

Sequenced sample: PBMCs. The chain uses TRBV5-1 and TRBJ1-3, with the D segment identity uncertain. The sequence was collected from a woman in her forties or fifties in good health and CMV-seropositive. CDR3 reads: CASSPVPSSGNTIYF. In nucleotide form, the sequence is TGCGCCAGCAGCCCGGTTCCGAGCTCTGGAAACACCATATATTTT. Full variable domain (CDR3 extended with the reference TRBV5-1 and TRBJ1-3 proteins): KAGVTQTPRYLIKTRGQQVTLSCSPISGHRSVSWYQQTPGQGLQFLFEYFSETQRNKGNFPGRFSGRQFSNSRSEMNVSTLELGDSALYLCASSPVPSSGNTIYFGEGSWLTVV.